Given below is one T cell receptor (beta chain) in context. The data were obtained in a study of CD8 T cells in ankylosing spondylitis. 5'-RACE, quantitative and with molecular barcodes, yielded the TCR beta libraries. In TCRdb, the 5' RACE reads were re-called with MiXCR into one record per CDR3 protein. Among just under 350,000 distinct CDR3 sequences, roughly 14% were seen once, and the ten largest hold 1.1%. Deletions cut 6 bases from V and 1 base from J, with 17 bases between. This CDR3 is built from 15 residues. Germline CDR1 and CDR2: SGHRS and YFSETQ. J is TRBJ2-7 and V is TRBV5-1, with TRBD1 as a possible D gene (6 bases). The sequence came from a male donor with ankylosing spondylitis or in good health (not recorded which). Sequencing input: blood, either unsorted or a sorted T cell fraction (not recorded which). In nucleotides, the CDR3 is TGCGCCAGCATGGAGACAGGAGGCGGGTCCTACGAGCAGTACTTC. The encoded protein is CASMETGGGSYEQYF.